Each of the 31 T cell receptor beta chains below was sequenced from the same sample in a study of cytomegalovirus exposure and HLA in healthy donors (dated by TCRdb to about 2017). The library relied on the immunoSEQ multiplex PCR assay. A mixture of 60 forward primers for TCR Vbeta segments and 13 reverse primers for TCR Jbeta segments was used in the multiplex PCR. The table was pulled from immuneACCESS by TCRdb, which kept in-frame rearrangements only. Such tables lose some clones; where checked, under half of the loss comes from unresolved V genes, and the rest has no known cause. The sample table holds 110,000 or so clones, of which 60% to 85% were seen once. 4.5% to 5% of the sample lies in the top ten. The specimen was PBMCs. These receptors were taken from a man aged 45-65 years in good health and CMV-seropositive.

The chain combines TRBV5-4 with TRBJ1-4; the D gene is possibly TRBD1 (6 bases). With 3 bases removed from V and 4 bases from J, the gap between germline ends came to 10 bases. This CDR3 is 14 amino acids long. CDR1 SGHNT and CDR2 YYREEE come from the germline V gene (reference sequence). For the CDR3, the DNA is TGTGCCAGCAGCTCCAGGGGAGATAATGAAAAACTGTTTTTT. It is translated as CASSSRGDNEKLFF. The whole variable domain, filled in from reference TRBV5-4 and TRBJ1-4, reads ETGVTQSPTHLIKTRGQQVTLRCSSQSGHNTVSWYQQALGQGPQFIFQYYREEENGRGNFPPRFSGLQFPNYSSELNVNALELDDSALYLCASSSRGDNEKLFFGSGTQLSVL.

CDR3 amino acids: CASSPGPGQGSGANVLTF. CDR3 nucleotides: TGTGCCAGCAGCCCAGGCCCGGGACAGGGGTCCGGGGCCAACGTCCTGACTTTC. The V gene is TRBV7-9, the J gene TRBJ2-6; 10 bases are a match to TRBD1. The germline V gene has CDR1 SEHNR and CDR2 FQNEAQ (reference sequence). The CDR3 covers 18 residues. The V gene end was trimmed by 5 bases and the J gene end by 4 bases; junction bases not matched to a gene: 11.

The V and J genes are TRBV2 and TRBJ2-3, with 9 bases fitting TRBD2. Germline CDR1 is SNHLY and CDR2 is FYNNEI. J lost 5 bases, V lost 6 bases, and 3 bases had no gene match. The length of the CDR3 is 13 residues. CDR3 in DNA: TGTGCCAGCAGCGGAGCGGGGGGAGATACGCAGTATTTT. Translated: CASSGAGGDTQYF.

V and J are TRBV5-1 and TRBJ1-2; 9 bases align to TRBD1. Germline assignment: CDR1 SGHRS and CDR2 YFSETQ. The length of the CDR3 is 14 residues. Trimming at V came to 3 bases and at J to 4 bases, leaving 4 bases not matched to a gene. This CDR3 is CASSSGQGSYGYTF. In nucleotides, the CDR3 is TGCGCCAGCAGCTCGGGACAGGGAAGCTATGGCTACACCTTC.

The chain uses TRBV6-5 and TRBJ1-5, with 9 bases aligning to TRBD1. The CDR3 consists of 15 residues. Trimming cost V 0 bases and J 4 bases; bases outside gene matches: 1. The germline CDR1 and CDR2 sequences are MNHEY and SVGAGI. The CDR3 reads CASSYSGQGNQPQHF. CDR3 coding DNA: TGTGCCAGCAGTTACTCGGGACAGGGAAATCAGCCCCAGCATTTT.

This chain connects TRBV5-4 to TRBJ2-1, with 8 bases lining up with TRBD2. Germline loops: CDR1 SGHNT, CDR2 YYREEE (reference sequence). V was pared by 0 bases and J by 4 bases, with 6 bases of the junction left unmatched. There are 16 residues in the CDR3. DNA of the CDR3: TGTGCCAGCAGCTTGGGTCGCGGGGGGAGGTACAATGAGCAGTTCTTC. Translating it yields CASSLGRGGRYNEQFF. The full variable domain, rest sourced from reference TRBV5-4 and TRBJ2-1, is ETGVTQSPTHLIKTRGQQVTLRCSSQSGHNTVSWYQQALGQGPQFIFQYYREEENGRGNFPPRFSGLQFPNYSSELNVNALELDDSALYLCASSLGRGGRYNEQFFGPGTRLTVL.

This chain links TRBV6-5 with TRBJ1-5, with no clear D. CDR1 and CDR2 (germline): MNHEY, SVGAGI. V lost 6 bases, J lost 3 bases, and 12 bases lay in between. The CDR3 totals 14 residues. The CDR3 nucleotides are TGTGCCAGCAGATCTCCAAGCTCCAATCAGCCCCAGCATTTT. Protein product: CASRSPSSNQPQHF.

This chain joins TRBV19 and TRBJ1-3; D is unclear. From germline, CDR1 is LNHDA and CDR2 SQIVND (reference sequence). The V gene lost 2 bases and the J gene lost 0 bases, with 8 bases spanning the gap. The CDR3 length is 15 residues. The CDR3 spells CASSIQVISGNTIYF. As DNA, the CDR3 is TGTGCCAGTAGTATACAGGTGATCTCTGGAAACACCATATATTTT.

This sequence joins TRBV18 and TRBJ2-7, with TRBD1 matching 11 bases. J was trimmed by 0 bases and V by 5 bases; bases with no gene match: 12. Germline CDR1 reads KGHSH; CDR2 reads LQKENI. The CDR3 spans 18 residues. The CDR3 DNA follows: TGTGCCAGCTCAGCGGGACAGGGGGGCCACCAACTCTCCTACGAGCAGTACTTC. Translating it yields CASSAGQGGHQLSYEQYF.

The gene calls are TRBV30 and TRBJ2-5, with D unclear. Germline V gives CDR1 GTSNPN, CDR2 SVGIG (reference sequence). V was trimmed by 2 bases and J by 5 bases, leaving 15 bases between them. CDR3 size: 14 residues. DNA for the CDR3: TGTGCCTGGAGTTCGCGAAGCCTCGCCGAGACCCAGTACTTC. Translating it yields CAWSSRSLAETQYF.

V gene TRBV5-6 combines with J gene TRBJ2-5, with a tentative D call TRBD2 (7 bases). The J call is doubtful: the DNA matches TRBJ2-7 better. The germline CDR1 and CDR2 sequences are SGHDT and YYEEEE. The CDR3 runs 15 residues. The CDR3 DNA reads TGTGCCAGCAGAGATACGGGGGGCGGGCTCGACGAGCAGTACTTC. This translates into CASRDTGGGLDEQYF.

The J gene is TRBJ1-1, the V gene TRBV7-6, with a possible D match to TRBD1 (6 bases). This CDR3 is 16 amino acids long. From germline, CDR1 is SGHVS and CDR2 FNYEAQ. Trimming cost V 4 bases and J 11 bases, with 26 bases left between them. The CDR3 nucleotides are TGTGCCAGCAGCTCGAGGAGACGGACAGCCGATTGTTCGGCTTTCTTT. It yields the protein CASSSRRRTADCSAFF. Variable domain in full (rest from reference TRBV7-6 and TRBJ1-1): GAGVSQSPRYKVTKRGQDVALRCDPISGHVSLYWYRQALGQGPEFLTYFNYEAQQDKSGLPNDRFSAERPEGSISTLTIQRTEQRDSAMYRCASSSRRRTADCSAFFGQGTRLTVV.

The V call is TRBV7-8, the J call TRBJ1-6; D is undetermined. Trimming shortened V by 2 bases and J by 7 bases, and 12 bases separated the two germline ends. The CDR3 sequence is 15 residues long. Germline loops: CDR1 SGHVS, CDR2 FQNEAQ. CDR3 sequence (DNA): TGTGCCAGCAGCTTACTCGGGGAGGCAAATTCACCCCTCCACTTT. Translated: CASSLLGEANSPLHF.

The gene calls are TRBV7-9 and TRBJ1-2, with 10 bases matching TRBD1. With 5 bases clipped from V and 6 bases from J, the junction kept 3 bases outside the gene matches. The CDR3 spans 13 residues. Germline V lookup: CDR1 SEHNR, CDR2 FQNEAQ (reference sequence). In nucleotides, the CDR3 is TGTGCCAGCAGCCTAGGACAGGGGGATGGCTACACCTTC. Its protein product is CASSLGQGDGYTF.

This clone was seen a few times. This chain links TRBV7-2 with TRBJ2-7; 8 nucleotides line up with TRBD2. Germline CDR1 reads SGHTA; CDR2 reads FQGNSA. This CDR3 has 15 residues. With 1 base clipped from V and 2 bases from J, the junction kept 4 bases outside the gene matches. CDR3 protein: CASSLGRGGPYEQYF. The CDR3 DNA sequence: TGTGCCAGCAGCTTAGGACGCGGGGGGCCCTACGAGCAGTACTTC.

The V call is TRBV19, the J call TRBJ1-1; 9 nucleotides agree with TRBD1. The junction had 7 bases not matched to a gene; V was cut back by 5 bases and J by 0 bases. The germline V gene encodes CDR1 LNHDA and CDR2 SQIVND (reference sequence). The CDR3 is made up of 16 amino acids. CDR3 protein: CASSPWTGALNTEAFF. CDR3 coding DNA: TGTGCCAGTAGTCCATGGACAGGGGCTTTGAACACTGAAGCTTTCTTT.

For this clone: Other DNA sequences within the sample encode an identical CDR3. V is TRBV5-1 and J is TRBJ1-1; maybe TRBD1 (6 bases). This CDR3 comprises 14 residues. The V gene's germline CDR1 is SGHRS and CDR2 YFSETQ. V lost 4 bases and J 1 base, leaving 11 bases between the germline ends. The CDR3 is CASSPGTSNTEAFF. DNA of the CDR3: TGCGCCAGCAGCCCAGGGACATCGAACACTGAAGCTTTCTTT.

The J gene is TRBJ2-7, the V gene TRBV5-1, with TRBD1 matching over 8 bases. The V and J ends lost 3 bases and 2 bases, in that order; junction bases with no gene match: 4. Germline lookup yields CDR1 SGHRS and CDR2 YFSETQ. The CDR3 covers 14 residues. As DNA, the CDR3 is TGCGCCAGCAGCTCGGACAGGGCAGCCTACGAGCAGTACTTC. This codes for CASSSDRAAYEQYF.

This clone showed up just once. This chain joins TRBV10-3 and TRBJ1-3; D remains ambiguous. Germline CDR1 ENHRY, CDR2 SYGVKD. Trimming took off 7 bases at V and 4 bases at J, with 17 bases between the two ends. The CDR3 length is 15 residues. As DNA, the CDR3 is TGTGCCATCACCTCAACAGAAGCGGGAGGAAACACCATATATTTT. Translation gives CAITSTEAGGNTIYF.

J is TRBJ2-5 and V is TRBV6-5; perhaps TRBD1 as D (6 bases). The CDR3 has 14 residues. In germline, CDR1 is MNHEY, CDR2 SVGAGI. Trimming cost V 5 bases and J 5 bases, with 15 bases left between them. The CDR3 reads CASSRTKGGETQYF. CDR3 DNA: TGTGCCAGCAGTCGAACTAAAGGGGGTGAGACCCAGTACTTC.

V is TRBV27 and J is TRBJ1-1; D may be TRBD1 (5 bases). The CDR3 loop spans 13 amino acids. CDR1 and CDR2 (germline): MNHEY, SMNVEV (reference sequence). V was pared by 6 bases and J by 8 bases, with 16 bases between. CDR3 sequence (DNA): TGTGCCAGCAGATTCGCCGGGGGTCTGGAAGCTTTCTTT. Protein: CASRFAGGLEAFF.

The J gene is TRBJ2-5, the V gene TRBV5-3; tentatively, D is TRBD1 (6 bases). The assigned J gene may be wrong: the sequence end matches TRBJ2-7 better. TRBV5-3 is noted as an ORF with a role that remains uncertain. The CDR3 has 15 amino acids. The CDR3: CARSDGLDSSYEQYF. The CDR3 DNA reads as TGTGCCAGAAGCGATGGACTGGACAGCTCCTACGAGCAGTACTTC.

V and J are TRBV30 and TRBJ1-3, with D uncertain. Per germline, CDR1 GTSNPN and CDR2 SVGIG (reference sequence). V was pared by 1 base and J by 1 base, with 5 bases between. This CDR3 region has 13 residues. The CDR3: CAWSAHSGNTIYF. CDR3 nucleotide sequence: TGTGCCTGGAGTGCACATTCTGGAAACACCATATATTTT.

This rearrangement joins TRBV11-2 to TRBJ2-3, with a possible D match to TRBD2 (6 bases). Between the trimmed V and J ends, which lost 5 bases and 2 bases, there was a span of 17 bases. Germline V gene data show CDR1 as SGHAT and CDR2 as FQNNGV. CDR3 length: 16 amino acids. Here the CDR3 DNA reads TGTGCCAGCAGCCCGGGCCCGTTGGGACTCACAGATACGCAGTATTTT. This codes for CASSPGPLGLTDTQYF.

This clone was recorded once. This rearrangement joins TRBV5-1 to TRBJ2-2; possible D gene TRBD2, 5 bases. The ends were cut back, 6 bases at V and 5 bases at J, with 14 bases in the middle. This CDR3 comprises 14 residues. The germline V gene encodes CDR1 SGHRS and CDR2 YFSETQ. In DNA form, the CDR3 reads TGCGCCAGCAATCTGGCCAGCGGTACCGGGGAGCTGTTTTTT. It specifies CASNLASGTGELFF.

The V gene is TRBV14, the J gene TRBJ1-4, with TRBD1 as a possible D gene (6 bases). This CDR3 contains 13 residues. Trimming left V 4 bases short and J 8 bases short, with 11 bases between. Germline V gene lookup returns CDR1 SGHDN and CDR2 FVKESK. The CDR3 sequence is CASSRTEQEKLFF. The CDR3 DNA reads TGTGCCAGCAGCCGGACAGAGCAGGAAAAACTGTTTTTT.

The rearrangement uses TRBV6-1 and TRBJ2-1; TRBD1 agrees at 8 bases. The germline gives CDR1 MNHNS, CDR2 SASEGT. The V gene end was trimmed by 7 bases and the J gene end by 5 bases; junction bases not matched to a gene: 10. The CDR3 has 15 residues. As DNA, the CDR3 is TGTGCCAGCAAATATAAGGACAGGGAGGACAATGAGCAGTTCTTC. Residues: CASKYKDREDNEQFF.

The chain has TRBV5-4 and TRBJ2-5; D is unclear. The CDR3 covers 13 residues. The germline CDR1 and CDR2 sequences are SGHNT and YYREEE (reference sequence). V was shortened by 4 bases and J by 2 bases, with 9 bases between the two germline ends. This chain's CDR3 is CASSRDTQETQYF. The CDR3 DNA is TGTGCCAGCAGCCGAGACACACAAGAGACCCAGTACTTC.

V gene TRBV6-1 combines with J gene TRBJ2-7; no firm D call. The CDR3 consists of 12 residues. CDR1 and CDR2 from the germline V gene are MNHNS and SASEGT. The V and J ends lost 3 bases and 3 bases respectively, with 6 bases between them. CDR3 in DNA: TGTGCCAGCAGTGATTATGTCTACGAGCAGTACTTC. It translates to CASSDYVYEQYF.

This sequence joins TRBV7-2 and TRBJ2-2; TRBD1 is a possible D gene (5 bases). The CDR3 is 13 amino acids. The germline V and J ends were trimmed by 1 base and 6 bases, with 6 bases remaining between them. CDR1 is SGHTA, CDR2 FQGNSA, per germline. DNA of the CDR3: TGTGCCAGCAGCTTAGTAGGGGCCGGGGAGCTGTTTTTT. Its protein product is CASSLVGAGELFF.

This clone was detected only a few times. CDR3 sequence reads: CASSDFYTGELFF. Here the CDR3 DNA reads TGTGCCAGCTCCGACTTTTACACCGGGGAGCTGTTTTTT. The rearrangement joins TRBV18 to TRBJ2-2, with no clear D. The CDR3 is made up of 13 amino acids. Germline V gene data show CDR1 as KGHSH and CDR2 as LQKENI. V lost 6 bases to trimming and J lost 3 bases, with 8 bases between them.